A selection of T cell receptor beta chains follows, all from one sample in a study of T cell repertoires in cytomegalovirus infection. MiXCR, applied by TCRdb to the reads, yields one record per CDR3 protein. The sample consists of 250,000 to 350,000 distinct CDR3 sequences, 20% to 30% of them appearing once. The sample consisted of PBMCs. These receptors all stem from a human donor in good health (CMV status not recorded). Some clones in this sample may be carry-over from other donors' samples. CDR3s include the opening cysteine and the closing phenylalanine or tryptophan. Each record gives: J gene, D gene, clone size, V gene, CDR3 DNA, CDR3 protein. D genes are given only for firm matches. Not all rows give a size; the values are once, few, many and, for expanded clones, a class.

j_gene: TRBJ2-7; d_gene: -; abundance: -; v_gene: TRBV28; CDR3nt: TGTGCCAGCACCCCCGGGGGCGCGTCCTACGAGCAGTACTTC; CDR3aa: CASTPGGASYEQYF
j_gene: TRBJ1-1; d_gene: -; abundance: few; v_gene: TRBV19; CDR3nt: TGTGCCAGTAGTATCACAGGCGGTACGAACACTGAAGCTTTCTTT; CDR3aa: CASSITGGTNTEAFF
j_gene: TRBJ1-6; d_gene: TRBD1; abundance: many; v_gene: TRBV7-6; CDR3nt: TGTGCCAGCAGCCGGACAGGGGTTAGTTCACCCCTCCACTTT; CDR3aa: CASSRTGVSSPLHF
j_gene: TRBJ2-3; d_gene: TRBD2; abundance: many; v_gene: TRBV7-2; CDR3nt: TGTGCCAGCAGCTTATCACGAGCGGGAGGCGGAGATACGCAGTATTTT; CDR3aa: CASSLSRAGGGDTQYF
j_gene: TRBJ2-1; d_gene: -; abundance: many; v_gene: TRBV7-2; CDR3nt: TGTGCCAGCAGCCAGGGACATCCAGGGAATGAGCAGTTCTTC; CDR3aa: CASSQGHPGNEQFF
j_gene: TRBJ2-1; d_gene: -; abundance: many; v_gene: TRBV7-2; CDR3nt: TGTGCCAGCAGCTTATCTCTCAATGAGCAGTTCTTC; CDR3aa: CASSLSLNEQFF
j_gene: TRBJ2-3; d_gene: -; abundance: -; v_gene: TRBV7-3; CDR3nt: TGTGCCAGCAGCTTAAGGGGGGGGCGGGGTTACCCAAGCACAGATACGCAGTATTTT; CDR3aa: CASSLRGGRGYPSTDTQYF
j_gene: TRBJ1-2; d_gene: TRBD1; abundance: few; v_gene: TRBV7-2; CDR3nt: TGTGCCAGCAGCTTCGACAGGGGAGGAGATGGCTACACCTTC; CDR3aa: CASSFDRGGDGYTF
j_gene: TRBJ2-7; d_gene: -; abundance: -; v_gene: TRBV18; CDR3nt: TGTGCCAGCTCGCTAAAGGAGGCCTACGAGCAGTACTTC; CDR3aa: CASSLKEAYEQYF
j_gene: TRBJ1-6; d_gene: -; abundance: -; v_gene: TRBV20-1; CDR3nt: TGCAGTGCTAGTGGGGACTATAATTCACCCCTCCACTTT; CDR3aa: CSASGDYNSPLHF
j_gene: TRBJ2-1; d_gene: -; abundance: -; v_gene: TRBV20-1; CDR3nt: TGCAGTGCTAGAGGTGCCCCAGAAGTTGGGAGCTCCTACAATGAGCAGTTCTTC; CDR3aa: CSARGAPEVGSSYNEQFF
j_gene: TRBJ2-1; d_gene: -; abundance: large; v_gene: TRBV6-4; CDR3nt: TGTGCCAGCAGTGACTCTTGGGAGTCAGGCAATGAGCAGTTCTTC; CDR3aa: CASSDSWESGNEQFF
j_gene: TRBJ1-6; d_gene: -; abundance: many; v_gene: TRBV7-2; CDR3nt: TGTGCCAGCAGCCCTGTTAGGCTGAATTCACCCCTCCACTTT; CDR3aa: CASSPVRLNSPLHF
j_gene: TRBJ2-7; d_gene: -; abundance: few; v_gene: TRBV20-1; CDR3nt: TGCAGTGCTAGAGGGGGCGGGATCTCGAACGAGCAGTACTTC; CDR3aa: CSARGGGISNEQYF
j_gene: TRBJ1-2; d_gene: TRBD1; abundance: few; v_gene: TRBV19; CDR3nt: TGTGCCAGCGCCCTCGGAGGGGGCTCTTCCTATGGCTACACCTTC; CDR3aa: CASALGGGSSYGYTF
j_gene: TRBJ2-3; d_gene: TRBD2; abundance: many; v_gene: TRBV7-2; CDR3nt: TGTGCCAGCAGCCCCCGGCCCCTAGCGGCCGCGAGCACAGATACGCAGTATTTT; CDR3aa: CASSPRPLAAASTDTQYF